The T cell receptor beta chain described here comes from a study of OX40 agonist ivuxolimab in advanced cancers. Looking at the study overall: With ivuxolimab, an agonistic anti-OX40 (CD134) antibody, patients were treated.

The V gene's germline CDR1 is SGHRS and CDR2 YFSETQ. The CDR3 runs 14 residues. The V gene end was trimmed by 10 bases and the J gene end by 6 bases; junction bases not matched to a gene: 12. Generated by immunoSEQ multiplex PCR, the TCRdb table keeps only in-frame clones and is missing some. Among about 84,000 clones, roughly 82% were seen once, and the ten largest hold approximately 2.6%. Samples of blood were obtained at baseline, on cycle 4 day 1, and on cycle 7 day 1. This chain uses TRBV5-1 with TRBJ2-1; 8 bases fit TRBD2. The sequence was collected from an adult with an advanced solid tumor such as melanoma, head and neck, liver or kidney cancer. Sequenced material: CD4+ or CD8+ T cells sorted from blood, taken in a trial of the OX40 agonist ivuxolimab. This CDR3 reads CASARGAGVNEQFF. The DNA for the CDR3 is TGCGCCTCTGCGAGGGGAGCGGGGGTCAATGAGCAGTTCTTC.